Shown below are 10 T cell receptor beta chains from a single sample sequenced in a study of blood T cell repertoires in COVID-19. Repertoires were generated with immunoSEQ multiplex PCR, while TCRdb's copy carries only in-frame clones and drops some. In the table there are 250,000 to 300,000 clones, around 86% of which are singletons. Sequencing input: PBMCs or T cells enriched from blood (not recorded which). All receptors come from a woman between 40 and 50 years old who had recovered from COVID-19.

The CDR3 spells CASSGTGPTDTQYF. The CDR3 DNA reads TGTGCCAGCAGCGGGACAGGCCCCACAGATACGCAGTATTTT. V and J are TRBV5-4 and TRBJ2-3; 8 bases are a match to TRBD1. V gave up 4 bases and J gave up 2 bases; unmatched junction bases: 3. This CDR3 has 14 residues. The germline V gene encodes CDR1 SGHNT and CDR2 YYREEE (reference sequence).

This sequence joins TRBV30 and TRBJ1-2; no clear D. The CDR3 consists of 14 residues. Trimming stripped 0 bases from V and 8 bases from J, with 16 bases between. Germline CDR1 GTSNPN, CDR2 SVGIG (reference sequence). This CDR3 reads CAWSVQLGSGGYTF. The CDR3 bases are TGTGCCTGGAGTGTACAACTGGGATCGGGGGGCTACACCTTC.

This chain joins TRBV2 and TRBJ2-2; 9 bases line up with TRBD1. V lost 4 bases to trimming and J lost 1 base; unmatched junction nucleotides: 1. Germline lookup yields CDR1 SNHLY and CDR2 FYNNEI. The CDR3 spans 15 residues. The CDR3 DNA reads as TGTGCCAGCAGTGGACAGGGGGTGAACACCGGGGAGCTGTTTTTT. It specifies CASSGQGVNTGELFF.

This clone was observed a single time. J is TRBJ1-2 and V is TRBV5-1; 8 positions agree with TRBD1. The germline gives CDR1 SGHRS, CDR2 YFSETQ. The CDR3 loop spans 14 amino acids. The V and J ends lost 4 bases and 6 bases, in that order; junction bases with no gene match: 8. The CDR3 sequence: CASSEMTGENGYTF. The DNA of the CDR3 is TGCGCCAGCAGCGAAATGACAGGGGAAAATGGCTACACCTTC.

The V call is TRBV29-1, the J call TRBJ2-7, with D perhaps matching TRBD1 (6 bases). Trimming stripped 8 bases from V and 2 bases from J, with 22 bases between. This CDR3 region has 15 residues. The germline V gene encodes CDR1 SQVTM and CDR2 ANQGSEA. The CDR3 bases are TGCAGCATCATAGGGGCAGGGAAGGGGGCCTACGAGCAGTACTTC. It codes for CSIIGAGKGAYEQYF.

CDR3 sequence (DNA): TGTGCCAGCAGTCGCCCGGGACAGGGATTCGGAAACACCATATATTTT. This encodes CASSRPGQGFGNTIYF. This chain joins TRBV6-2 or TRBV6-3 and TRBJ1-3; 9 bases match TRBD1. This CDR3 comprises 16 residues. Germline loops: CDR1 MNHEY, CDR2 SVGEGT. Germline trimming cut 5 bases from V and 4 bases from J; bases unmatched to any gene: 9.

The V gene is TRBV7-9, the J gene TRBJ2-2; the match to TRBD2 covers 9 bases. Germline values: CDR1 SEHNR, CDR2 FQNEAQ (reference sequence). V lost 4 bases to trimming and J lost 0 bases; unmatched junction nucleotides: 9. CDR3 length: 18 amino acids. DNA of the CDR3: TGTGCCAGCAGCTCCCCCGGAGCGGGAGGCACGAACACCGGGGAGCTGTTTTTT. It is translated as CASSSPGAGGTNTGELFF.

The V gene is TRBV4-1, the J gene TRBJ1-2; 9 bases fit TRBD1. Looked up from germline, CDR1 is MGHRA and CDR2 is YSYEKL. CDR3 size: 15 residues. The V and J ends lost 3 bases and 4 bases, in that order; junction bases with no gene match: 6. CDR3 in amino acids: CASSHDGTGLYGYTF. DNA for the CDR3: TGCGCCAGCAGCCACGACGGGACAGGGCTCTATGGCTACACCTTC.

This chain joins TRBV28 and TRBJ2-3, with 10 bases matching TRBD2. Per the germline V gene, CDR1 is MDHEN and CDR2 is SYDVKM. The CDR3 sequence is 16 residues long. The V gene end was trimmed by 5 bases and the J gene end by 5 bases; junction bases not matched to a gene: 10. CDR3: CASSTSGANQRDTQYF. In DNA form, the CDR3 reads TGTGCCAGCAGTACTAGCGGGGCGAACCAGAGAGATACGCAGTATTTT.

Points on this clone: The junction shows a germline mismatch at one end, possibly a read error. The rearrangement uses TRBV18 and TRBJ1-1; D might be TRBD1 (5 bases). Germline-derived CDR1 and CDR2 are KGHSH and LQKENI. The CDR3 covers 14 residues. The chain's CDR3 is CASSPGGARGETFF. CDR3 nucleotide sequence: TGTGCCAGCTCACCAGGAGGGGCTCGGGGTGAAACTTTCTTT. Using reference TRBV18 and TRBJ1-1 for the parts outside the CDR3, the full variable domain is NAGVMQNPRHLVRRRGQEARLRCSPMKGHSHVYWYRQLPEEGLKFMVYLQKENIIDESGMPKERFSAEFPKEGPSILRIQQVVRGDSAAYFCASSPGGARGETFFGQGTRLTVV.